This is a list of T cell receptor beta chains from one sample in a study of glioma-infiltrating T cells after dendritic cell vaccination. Using immunoSEQ multiplex PCR, the repertoire was profiled, and TCRdb retains in-frame clones only, with some absent. Of around 62,000 clones in the sample, 75% to 85% were seen once. The specimen comprised blood, sampled before dendritic cell vaccination. These receptors were collected from a human donor with glioblastoma. The CDR3 runs from the conserved cysteine through the conserved F or W. The order of the fields is clone size, V gene, J gene, D gene, CDR3 DNA, CDR3 protein. A D gene is named only where the DNA matches it firmly. Clone size, where shown, is once, few, many, or a class for clones that have expanded.

size: .
V: TRBV4-1
J: TRBJ2-7
D: .
DNA: TGCGCCAGCAGCCAAGATTTCCCTTACGAGCAGTACTTC
CDR3: CASSQDFPYEQYF

size: .
V: TRBV27
J: TRBJ2-1
D: .
DNA: TGTGCCAGCAGATCCCCGGTGGGGAGGACTGAGCAGTTCTTC
CDR3: CASRSPVGRTEQFF

size: .
V: TRBV5-6
J: TRBJ2-2
D: .
DNA: TGTGCCAGCAGCTTGTCGCTAGCGTGGAACACCGGGGAGCTGTTTTTT
CDR3: CASSLSLAWNTGELFF

size: once
V: TRBV7-5
J: TRBJ1-1
D: .
DNA: TGTGCGTCGCGCGGGCAAGAAGCTTTCTTT
CDR3: CASRGQEAFF

size: once
V: TRBV7-2
J: TRBJ2-7
D: TRBD2
DNA: TGTGCCAGCAGCTTAGGCGGCGGGGGGTCCTACGAGCAGTACTTC
CDR3: CASSLGGGGSYEQYF

size: once
V: TRBV7-2
J: TRBJ1-4
D: TRBD1
DNA: TGTGCCAGCAGCACCTACAGGGGGCCACGGGAAAAACTGTTTTTT
CDR3: CASSTYRGPREKLFF

size: .
V: TRBV11-3
J: TRBJ2-2
D: TRBD1
DNA: TGTGCCAGCAGTCCGGGACAGGGGGCGCGGATCGGGGAGCTGTTTTTT
CDR3: CASSPGQGARIGELFF

size: .
V: TRBV5-1
J: TRBJ2-2
D: TRBD2
DNA: TGCGCCAGCAGCTTGTCACTAGCGGTGTCCGGGGAGCTGTTTTTT
CDR3: CASSLSLAVSGELFF

size: once
V: TRBV4-1
J: TRBJ2-7
D: TRBD1
DNA: TGCGCCAGCAGCCGCCGGGACAGGGCGGACGAGCAGTACTTC
CDR3: CASSRRDRADEQYF

size: .
V: TRBV5-4
J: TRBJ1-1
D: .
DNA: TGTGCCAGCAGCTTGGTCTCAGGACAGAACACTGAAGCTTTCTTT
CDR3: CASSLVSGQNTEAFF

size: .
V: TRBV7-6
J: TRBJ1-3
D: TRBD1
DNA: TGTGCCAGCAGCTTAGACAGGACAGGTGGAAACACCATATATTTT
CDR3: CASSLDRTGGNTIYF

size: .
V: TRBV7-9
J: TRBJ2-7
D: .
DNA: TGTGCCAGCAGCTTGAGAGCTCCCCCCGACGAGCAGTACTTC
CDR3: CASSLRAPPDEQYF

size: .
V: TRBV11-2
J: TRBJ1-4
D: .
DNA: TGTGCCAGCAGCTTAGAAGCAACAGGGAAACTGTTTTTT
CDR3: CASSLEATGKLFF

size: few
V: TRBV7-7
J: TRBJ2-5
D: .
DNA: TGTGCTAGCAGTCCGCGGACTGCCGACCCGGGGGCCCAGTACTTC
CDR3: CASSPRTADPGAQYF

size: once
V: TRBV27
J: TRBJ2-7
D: TRBD1
DNA: TGTGCCAGCAGAGGCGGGACAGGACGTAACGAGCAGTACTTC
CDR3: CASRGGTGRNEQYF

size: .
V: TRBV5-1
J: TRBJ2-7
D: TRBD1
DNA: TGCGCCAGCAGCTTGGTGCCCGGGACAGGGGACCACGAGCAGTACTTC
CDR3: CASSLVPGTGDHEQYF

size: few
V: TRBV28
J: TRBJ1-1
D: TRBD1
DNA: TGTGCCAGCAGCGAACAGGGGACCGAAGCTTTCTTT
CDR3: CASSEQGTEAFF

size: few
V: TRBV28
J: TRBJ2-2
D: TRBD1
DNA: TGTGCCAGCAGACAGGGGATCAACACCGGGGAGCTGTTTTTT
CDR3: CASRQGINTGELFF

size: .
V: TRBV4-1
J: TRBJ2-1
D: TRBD2
DNA: TGCGCCAGCACCCTCCGCGGGGGGCTTAGAACCTACAATGAGCAGTTCTTC
CDR3: CASTLRGGLRTYNEQFF

size: .
V: TRBV29-1
J: TRBJ2-3
D: TRBD2
DNA: TGCAGCGTTGATCGCCCGTCGGCTAGCGGGGGGGCAGATACGCAGTATTTT
CDR3: CSVDRPSASGGADTQYF

size: .
V: TRBV5-1
J: TRBJ1-2
D: .
DNA: TGCGCCAGCAGCGGCCGGCCAGGGGAAGGCTACACCTTC
CDR3: CASSGRPGEGYTF

size: .
V: TRBV28
J: TRBJ1-5
D: TRBD1
DNA: TGTGCCAGCAGGCATCGGACAGGGGCCAAGAAATATAGCAATCAGCCCCAGCATTTT
CDR3: CASRHRTGAKKYSNQPQHF

size: .
V: TRBV9
J: TRBJ1-5
D: .
DNA: TGTGCCAGCAGCGTAGGGCCGGGGGGTAATCAGCCCCAGCATTTT
CDR3: CASSVGPGGNQPQHF

size: .
V: TRBV6-1
J: TRBJ1-1
D: .
DNA: TGTGCCAGCAGACGGGAGGGAAGGAACACTGAAGCTTTCTTT
CDR3: CASRREGRNTEAFF

size: .
V: TRBV5-1
J: TRBJ2-5
D: TRBD2
DNA: TGCGCCAGCAGCGACGGGGGGGCCGTAGAGACCCAGTACTTC
CDR3: CASSDGGAVETQYF

size: .
V: TRBV12-5
J: TRBJ1-1
D: .
DNA: TGTGCTAGTGGTTTCTGGGTGGGGGCTCAGGGAACTGAAGCTTTCTTT
CDR3: CASGFWVGAQGTEAFF

size: .
V: TRBV28
J: TRBJ1-3
D: .
DNA: TGTGCCAGCAGCGGGGATAATCGGTCTGGAAACACCATATATTTT
CDR3: CASSGDNRSGNTIYF

size: .
V: TRBV28
J: TRBJ2-6
D: .
DNA: TGTGCCAGCAGTCAAACTCTCTCTGGGGCCAACGTCCTGACTTTC
CDR3: CASSQTLSGANVLTF

size: few
V: TRBV5-4
J: TRBJ1-3
D: TRBD1
DNA: TGTGCCAGCAGCCAAGGACAGGGCGGCGGAAACACCATATATTTT
CDR3: CASSQGQGGGNTIYF

size: .
V: TRBV4-1
J: TRBJ2-3
D: .
DNA: TGCGCCAGCAGCCAAGGGGACTTGAGCGCAGATACGCAGTATTTT
CDR3: CASSQGDLSADTQYF

size: .
V: TRBV11-3
J: TRBJ1-1
D: TRBD1
DNA: TGTGCCAGCAGCCTTACAGGGGGCGACACTGAAGCTTTCTTT
CDR3: CASSLTGGDTEAFF

size: .
V: TRBV7-2
J: TRBJ1-2
D: TRBD1
DNA: TGTGCCAGCAGCACGCTACAGGGGGCGTACACCTTC
CDR3: CASSTLQGAYTF

size: .
V: TRBV19
J: TRBJ2-2
D: TRBD1
DNA: TGTGCCAGTAGGGACAGGGCTGAAACCGGGGAGCTGTTTTTT
CDR3: CASRDRAETGELFF

size: many
V: TRBV15
J: TRBJ1-4
D: TRBD1
DNA: TGTGCCACCAGCAGAAAGACAGGGACAACTAATGAAAAACTGTTTTTT
CDR3: CATSRKTGTTNEKLFF

size: .
V: TRBV4-1
J: TRBJ2-5
D: .
DNA: TGCGCCAGCAGCCAAGAGTCCCTACAAGAGACCCAGTACTTC
CDR3: CASSQESLQETQYF

size: few
V: TRBV2
J: TRBJ2-7
D: TRBD2
DNA: TGTGCCAGCAGTGGGGTTAGCGGGGGTCCTGCCCCTGTTGAGCAGTACTTC
CDR3: CASSGVSGGPAPVEQYF

size: .
V: TRBV18
J: TRBJ1-3
D: .
DNA: TGTGCCAGCTCATCCTTCATGACAGGCCGCCTGAGCACCATATATTTT
CDR3: CASSSFMTGRLSTIYF

size: .
V: TRBV28
J: TRBJ1-2
D: .
DNA: TGTGCCAGCGAATCGACAGACTATGGCTACACCTTC
CDR3: CASESTDYGYTF

size: .
V: TRBV6-1
J: TRBJ2-3
D: .
DNA: TGTGCCAGCAGTGAAGCTTTCGGCACAGATACGCAGTATTTT
CDR3: CASSEAFGTDTQYF

size: .
V: TRBV6-6
J: TRBJ1-1
D: .
DNA: TGTGCCAGCAGTCGACAGTCAAGTGAAGCTTTCTTT
CDR3: CASSRQSSEAFF

size: .
V: TRBV28
J: TRBJ1-4
D: .
DNA: TGTGCCGGGGGGTCGGGTCATGAAAAACTGTTTTTT
CDR3: CAGGSGHEKLFF

size: .
V: TRBV9
J: TRBJ2-7
D: .
DNA: TGTGCCAGCAGCGTAAATGGGCAGGGGAAACCCTACGAGCAGTACTTC
CDR3: CASSVNGQGKPYEQYF

size: .
V: TRBV5-1
J: TRBJ2-7
D: .
DNA: TGCGCCAGCAGCTTGGGCGGCCCCCTGGACGAGCAGTACTTC
CDR3: CASSLGGPLDEQYF

size: once
V: TRBV25-1
J: TRBJ1-1
D: TRBD1
DNA: TGTGCCAGCGGACAGGGGCCGAACACTGAAGCTTTCTTT
CDR3: CASGQGPNTEAFF

size: .
V: TRBV6-4
J: TRBJ2-1
D: TRBD2
DNA: TGTGCCAGCAGGATTAGCGGGGGATACAATGAGCAGTTCTTC
CDR3: CASRISGGYNEQFF

size: few
V: TRBV9
J: TRBJ2-7
D: TRBD1
DNA: TGTGCCAGCAGCGCAGGGGGATTCGACGAGCAGTACTTC
CDR3: CASSAGGFDEQYF

size: .
V: TRBV6-5
J: TRBJ1-5
D: .
DNA: TGTGCCAGCAGGCCGAGTTTTCTCGCACATCAGCCCCAGCATTTT
CDR3: CASRPSFLAHQPQHF

size: .
V: TRBV5-1
J: TRBJ2-7
D: .
DNA: TGCGCCAGCAGCTTGGACAGGGCCCCCAGTTACGAGCAGTACTTC
CDR3: CASSLDRAPSYEQYF

size: .
V: TRBV5-1
J: TRBJ2-3
D: .
DNA: TGCGCCAGCAGCTTTTCAGCGCCACCATCAGATACGCAGTATTTT
CDR3: CASSFSAPPSDTQYF

size: .
V: TRBV5-4
J: TRBJ1-5
D: TRBD1
DNA: TGTGCCAGCAGCCAGGACAGGGGAGATCAGCCCCAGCATTTT
CDR3: CASSQDRGDQPQHF

size: .
V: TRBV7-2
J: TRBJ2-2
D: TRBD2
DNA: TGTGCCAGCAGCTTTTCGGGGGGGTCCGGGGAGCTGTTTTTT
CDR3: CASSFSGGSGELFF

size: .
V: TRBV5-6
J: TRBJ2-5
D: .
DNA: TGTGCCAGCGAGAATCTAGCGCCCCCCCAAGAGACCCAGTACTTC
CDR3: CASENLAPPQETQYF

size: .
V: TRBV4-1
J: TRBJ1-5
D: TRBD1
DNA: TGCGCCAGCAGCTCCGGGACAGGGCGTCAGCCCCAGCATTTT
CDR3: CASSSGTGRQPQHF